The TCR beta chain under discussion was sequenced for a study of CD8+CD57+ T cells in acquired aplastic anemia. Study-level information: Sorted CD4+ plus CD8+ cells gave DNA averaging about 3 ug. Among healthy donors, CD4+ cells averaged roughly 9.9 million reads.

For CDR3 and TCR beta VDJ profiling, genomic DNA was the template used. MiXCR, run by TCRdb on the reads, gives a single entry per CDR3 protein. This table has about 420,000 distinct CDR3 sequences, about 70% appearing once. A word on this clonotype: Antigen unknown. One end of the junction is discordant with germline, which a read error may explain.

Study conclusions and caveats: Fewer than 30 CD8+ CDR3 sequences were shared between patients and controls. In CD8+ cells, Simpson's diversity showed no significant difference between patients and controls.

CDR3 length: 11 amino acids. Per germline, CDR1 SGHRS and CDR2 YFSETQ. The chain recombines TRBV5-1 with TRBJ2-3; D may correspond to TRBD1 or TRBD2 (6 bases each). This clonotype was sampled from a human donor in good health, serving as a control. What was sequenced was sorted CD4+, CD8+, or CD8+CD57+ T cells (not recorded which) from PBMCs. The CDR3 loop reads CASNGGQATDF. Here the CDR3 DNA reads TGCGCCAGCAATGGGGGGCAGGCAACAGATTTT.